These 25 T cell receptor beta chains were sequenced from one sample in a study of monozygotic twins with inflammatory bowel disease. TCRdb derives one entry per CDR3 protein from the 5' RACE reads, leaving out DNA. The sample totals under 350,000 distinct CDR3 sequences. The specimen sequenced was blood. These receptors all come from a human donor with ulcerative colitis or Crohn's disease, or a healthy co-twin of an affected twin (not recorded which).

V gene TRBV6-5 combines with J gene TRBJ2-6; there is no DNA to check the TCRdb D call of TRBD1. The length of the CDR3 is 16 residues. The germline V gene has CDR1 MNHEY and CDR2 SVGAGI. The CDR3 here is CASSYRDRAGANVLTF.

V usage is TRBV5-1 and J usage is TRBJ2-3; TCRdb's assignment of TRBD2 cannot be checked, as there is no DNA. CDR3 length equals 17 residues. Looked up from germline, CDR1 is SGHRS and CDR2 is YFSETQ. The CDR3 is CASSRGTSGRAADTQYF.

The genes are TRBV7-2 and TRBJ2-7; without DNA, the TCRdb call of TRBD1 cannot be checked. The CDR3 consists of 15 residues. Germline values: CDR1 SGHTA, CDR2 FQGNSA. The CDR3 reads CASSLGGGSIYEQYF.

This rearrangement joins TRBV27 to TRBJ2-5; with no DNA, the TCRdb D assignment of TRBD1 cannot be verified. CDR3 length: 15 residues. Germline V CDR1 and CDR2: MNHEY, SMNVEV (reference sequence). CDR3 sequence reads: CASSFLRGIQETQYF.

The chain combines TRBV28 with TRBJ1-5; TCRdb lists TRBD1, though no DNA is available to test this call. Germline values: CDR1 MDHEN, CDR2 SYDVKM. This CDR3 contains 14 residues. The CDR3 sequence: CASSPGQGGQPQHF. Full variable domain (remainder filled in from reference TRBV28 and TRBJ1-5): DVKVTQSSRYLVKRTGEKVFLECVQDMDHENMFWYRQDPGLGLRLIYFSYDVKMKEKGDIPEGYSVSREKKERFSLILESASTNQTSMYLCASSPGQGGQPQHFGDGTRLSIL.

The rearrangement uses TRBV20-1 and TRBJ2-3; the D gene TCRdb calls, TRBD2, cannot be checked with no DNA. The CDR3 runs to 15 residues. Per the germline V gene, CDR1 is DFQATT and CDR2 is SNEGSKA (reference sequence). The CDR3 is CSAQLSGPSPDTQYF.

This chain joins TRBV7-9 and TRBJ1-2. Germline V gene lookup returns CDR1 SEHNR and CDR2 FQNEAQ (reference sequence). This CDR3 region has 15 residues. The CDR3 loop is CASSLAIGLNYGYTF.

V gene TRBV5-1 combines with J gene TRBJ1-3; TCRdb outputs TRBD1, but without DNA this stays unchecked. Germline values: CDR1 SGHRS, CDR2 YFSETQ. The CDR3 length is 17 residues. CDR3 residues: CASSPGKTGNSGNTIYF.

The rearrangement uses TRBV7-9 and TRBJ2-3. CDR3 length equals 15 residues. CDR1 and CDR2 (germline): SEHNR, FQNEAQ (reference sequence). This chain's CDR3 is CASSLANLNPDTQYF. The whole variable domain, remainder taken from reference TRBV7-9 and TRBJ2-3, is DTGVSQNPRHKITKRGQNVTFRCDPISEHNRLYWYRQTLGQGPEFLTYFQNEAQLEKSRLLSDRFSAERPKGSFSTLEIQRTEQGDSAMYLCASSLANLNPDTQYFGPGTRLTVL.

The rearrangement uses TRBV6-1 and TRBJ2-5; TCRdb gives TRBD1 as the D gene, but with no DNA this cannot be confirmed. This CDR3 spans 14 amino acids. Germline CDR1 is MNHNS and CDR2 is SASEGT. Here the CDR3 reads CASSSTGWGETQYF.

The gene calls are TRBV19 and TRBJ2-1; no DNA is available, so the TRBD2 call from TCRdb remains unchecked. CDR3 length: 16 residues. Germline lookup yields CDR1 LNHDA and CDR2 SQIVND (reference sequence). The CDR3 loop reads CASSTRASGGYNEQFF.

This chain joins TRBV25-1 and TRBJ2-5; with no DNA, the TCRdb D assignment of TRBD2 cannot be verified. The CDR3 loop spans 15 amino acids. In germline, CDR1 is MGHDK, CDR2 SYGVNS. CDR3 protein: CASSEDGRGQETQYF.

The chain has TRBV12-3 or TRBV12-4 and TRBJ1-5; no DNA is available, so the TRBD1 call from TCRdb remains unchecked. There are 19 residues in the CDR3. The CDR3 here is CASPPGTAGGESFDQPQHF.

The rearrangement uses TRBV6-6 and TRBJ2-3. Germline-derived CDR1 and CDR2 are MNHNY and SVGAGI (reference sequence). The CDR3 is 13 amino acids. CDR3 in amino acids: CASSYRDTDTQYF.

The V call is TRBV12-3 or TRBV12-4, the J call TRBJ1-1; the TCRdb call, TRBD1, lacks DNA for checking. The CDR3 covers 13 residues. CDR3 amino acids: CATHRGQGTEAFF.

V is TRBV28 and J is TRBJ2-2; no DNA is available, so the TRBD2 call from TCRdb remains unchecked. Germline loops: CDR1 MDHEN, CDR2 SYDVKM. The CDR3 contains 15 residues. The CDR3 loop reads CASSLREGLSGELFF.

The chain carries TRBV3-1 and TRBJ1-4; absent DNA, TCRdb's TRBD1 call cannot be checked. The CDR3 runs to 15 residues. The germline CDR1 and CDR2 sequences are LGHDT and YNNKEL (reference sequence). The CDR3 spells CASSQGTWGAEKLFF.

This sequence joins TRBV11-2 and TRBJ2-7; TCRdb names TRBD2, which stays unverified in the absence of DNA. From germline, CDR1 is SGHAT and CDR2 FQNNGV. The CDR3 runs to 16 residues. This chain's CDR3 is CASSFSRGLTAYEQYF.

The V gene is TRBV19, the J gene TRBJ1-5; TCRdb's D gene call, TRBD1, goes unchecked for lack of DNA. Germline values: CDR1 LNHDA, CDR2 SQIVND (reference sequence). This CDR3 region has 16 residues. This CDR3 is CASSTETGVDFKPQHF.

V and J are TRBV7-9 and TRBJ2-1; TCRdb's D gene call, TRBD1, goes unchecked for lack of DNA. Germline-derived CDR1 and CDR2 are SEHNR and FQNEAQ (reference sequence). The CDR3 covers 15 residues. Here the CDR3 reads CASSLGGGLYNEQFF.

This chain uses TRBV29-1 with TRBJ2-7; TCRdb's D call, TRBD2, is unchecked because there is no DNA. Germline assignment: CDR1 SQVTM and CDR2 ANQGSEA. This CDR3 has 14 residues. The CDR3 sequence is CSVVRARDSDEQYF.

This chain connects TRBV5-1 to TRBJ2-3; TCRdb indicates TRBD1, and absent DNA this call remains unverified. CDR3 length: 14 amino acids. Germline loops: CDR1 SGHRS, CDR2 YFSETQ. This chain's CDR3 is CASSMRQGTDTQYF.

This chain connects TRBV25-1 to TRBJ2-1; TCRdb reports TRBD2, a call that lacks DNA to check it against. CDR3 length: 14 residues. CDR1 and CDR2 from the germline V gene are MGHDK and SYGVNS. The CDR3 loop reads CASNRGGAVNEQFF.

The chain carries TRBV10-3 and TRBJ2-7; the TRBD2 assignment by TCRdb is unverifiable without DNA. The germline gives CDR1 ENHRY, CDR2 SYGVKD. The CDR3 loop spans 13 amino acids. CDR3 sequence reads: CAISRTSIHEQYF.

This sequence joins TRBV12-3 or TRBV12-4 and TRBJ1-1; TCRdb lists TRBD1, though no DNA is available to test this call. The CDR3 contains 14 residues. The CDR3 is CASSPTGPRTEAFF.